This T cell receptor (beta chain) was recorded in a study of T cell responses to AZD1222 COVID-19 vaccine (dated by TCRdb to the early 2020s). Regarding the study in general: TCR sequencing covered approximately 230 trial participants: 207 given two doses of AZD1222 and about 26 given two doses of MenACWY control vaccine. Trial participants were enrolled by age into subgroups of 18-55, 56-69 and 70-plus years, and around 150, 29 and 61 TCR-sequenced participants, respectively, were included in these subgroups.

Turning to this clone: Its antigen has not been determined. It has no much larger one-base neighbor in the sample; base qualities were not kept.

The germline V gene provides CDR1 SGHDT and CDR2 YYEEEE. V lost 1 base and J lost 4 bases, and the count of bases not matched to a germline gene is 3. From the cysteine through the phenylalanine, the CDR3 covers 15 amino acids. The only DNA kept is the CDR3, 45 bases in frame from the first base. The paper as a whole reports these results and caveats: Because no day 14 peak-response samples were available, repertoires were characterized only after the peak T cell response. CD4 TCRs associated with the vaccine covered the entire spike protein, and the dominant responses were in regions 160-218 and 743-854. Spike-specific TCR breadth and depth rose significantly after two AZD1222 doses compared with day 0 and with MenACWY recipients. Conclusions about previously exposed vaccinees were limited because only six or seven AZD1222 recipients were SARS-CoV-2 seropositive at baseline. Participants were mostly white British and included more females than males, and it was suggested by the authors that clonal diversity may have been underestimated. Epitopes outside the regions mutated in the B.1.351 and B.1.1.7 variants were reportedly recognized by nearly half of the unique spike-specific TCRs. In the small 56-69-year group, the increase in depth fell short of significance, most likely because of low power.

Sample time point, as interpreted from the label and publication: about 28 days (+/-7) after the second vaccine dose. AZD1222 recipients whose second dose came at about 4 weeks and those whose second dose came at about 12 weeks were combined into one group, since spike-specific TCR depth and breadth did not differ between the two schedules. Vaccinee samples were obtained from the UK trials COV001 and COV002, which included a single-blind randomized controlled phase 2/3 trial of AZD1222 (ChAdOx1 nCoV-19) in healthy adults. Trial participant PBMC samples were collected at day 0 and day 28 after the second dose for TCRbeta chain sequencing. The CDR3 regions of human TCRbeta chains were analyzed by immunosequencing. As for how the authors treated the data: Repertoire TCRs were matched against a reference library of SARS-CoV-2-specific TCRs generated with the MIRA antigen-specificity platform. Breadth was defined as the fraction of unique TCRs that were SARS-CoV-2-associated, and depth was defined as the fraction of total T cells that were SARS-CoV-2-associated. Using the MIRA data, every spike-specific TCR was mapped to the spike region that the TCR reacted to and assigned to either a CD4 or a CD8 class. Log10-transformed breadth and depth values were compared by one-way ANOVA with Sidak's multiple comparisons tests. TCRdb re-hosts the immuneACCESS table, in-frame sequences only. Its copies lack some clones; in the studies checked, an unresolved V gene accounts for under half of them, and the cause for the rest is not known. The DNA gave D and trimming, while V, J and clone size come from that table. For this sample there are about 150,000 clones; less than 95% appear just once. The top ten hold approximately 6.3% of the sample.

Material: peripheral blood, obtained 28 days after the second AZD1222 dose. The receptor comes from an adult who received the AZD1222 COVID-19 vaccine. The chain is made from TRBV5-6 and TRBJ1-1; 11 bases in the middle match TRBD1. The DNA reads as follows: TGTGCCAGCAGCTTGAGGGACAGGGGGGCCACTGAAGCTTTCTTT. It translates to CASSLRDRGATEAFF.